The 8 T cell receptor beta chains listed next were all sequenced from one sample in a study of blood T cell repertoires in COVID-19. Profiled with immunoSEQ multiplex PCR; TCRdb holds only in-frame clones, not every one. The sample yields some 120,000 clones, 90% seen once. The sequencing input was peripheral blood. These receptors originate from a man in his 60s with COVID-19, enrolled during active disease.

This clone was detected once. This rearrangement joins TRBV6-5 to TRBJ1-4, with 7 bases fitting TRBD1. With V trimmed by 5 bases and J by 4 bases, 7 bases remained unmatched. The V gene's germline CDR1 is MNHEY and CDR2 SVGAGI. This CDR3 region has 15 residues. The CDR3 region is CASSQPGGVNEKLFF. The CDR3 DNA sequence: TGTGCCAGCAGTCAGCCAGGGGGAGTTAATGAAAAACTGTTTTTT.

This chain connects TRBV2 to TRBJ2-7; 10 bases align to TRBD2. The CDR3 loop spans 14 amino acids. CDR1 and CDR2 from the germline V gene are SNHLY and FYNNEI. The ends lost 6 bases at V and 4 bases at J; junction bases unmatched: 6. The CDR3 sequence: CASRLAGDRYEQYF. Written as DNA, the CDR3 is TGTGCCAGCAGGCTAGCGGGAGACCGGTACGAGCAGTACTTC.

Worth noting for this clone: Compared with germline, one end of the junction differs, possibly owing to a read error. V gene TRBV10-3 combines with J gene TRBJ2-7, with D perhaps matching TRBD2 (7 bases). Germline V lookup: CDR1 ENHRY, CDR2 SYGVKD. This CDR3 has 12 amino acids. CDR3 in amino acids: CAISESGAGEDF. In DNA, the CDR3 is TGTGCCATCAGTGAGTCGGGGGCGGGAGAAGACTTC.

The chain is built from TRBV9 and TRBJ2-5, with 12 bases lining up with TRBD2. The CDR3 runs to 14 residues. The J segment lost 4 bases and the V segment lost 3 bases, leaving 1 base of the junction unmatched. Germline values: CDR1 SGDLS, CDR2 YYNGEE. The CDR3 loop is CASSEGLAGETQYF. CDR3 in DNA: TGTGCCAGCAGCGAGGGACTAGCGGGAGAGACCCAGTACTTC. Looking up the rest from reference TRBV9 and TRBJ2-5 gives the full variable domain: DSGVTQTPKHLITATGQRVTLRCSPRSGDLSVYWYQQSLDQGLQFLIQYYNGEERAKGNILERFSAQQFPDLHSELNLSSLELGDSALYFCASSEGLAGETQYFGPGTRLLVL.

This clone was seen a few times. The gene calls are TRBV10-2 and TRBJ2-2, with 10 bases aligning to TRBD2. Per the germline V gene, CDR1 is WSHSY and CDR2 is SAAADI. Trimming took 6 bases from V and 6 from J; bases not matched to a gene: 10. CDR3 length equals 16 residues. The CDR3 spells CASRDWTSGPSGELFF. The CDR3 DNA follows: TGCGCCAGCAGGGATTGGACTAGCGGTCCCTCCGGGGAGCTGTTTTTT.

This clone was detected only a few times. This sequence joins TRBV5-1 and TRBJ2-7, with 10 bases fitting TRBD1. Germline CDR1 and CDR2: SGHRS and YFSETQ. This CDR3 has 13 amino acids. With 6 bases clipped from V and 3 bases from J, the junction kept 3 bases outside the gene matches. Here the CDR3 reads CASTRDRGYEQYF. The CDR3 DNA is TGCGCCAGCACCCGGGACAGGGGCTACGAGCAGTACTTC.

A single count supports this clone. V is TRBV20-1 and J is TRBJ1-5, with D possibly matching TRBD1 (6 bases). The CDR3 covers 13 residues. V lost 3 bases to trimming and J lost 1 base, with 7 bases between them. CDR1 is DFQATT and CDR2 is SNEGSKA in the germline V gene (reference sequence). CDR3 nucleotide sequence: TGCAGTGCTAGTAGGGGGAGCAATCAGCCCCAGCATTTT. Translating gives CSASRGSNQPQHF.

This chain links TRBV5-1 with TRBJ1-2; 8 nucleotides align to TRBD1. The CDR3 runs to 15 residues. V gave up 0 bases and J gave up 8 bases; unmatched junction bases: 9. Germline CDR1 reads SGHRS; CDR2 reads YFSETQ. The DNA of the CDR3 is TGCGCCAGCAGCTTGGAAGGTCAGGGGGCAATCGGCTACACCTTC. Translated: CASSLEGQGAIGYTF. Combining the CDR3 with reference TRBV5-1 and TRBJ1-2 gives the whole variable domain KAGVTQTPRYLIKTRGQQVTLSCSPISGHRSVSWYQQTPGQGLQFLFEYFSETQRNKGNFPGRFSGRQFSNSRSEMNVSTLELGDSALYLCASSLEGQGAIGYTFGSGTRLTVV.